One sample yielded the 3 T cell receptor beta chains listed below, sequenced in a study of cytomegalovirus exposure and HLA in healthy donors. PCR employed 60 Vbeta and 13 Jbeta primers. Some clones are missing from TCRdb's copy, which holds only in-frame ones; the method was immunoSEQ multiplex PCR. Here the sample spans about 160,000 clones, about 75% being singletons. Sequenced sample: PBMCs. The receptors here all came from a woman between 50 and 59 years old in good health and CMV-seropositive.

This clone has just a few counts. CDR3 protein: CASSLGGARTDTQYF. The DNA for the CDR3 is TGCGCCAGCAGCTTGGGCGGGGCCCGCACAGATACGCAGTATTTT. The chain is built from TRBV5-1 and TRBJ2-3, with D tentatively TRBD2 (6 bases). Trimming removed 0 bases at V and 1 base at J, with 9 bases between. The CDR3 runs to 15 residues. CDR1 is SGHRS and CDR2 is YFSETQ in the germline V gene. Using reference TRBV5-1 and TRBJ2-3 for the parts outside the CDR3, the full variable domain is KAGVTQTPRYLIKTRGQQVTLSCSPISGHRSVSWYQQTPGQGLQFLFEYFSETQRNKGNFPGRFSGRQFSNSRSEMNVSTLELGDSALYLCASSLGGARTDTQYFGPGTRLTVL.

This clone was recorded a few times. The chain carries TRBV9 and TRBJ2-7, with 8 bases that match TRBD1. Germline lookup yields CDR1 SGDLS and CDR2 YYNGEE. V lost 4 bases to trimming and J lost 3 bases; unmatched junction nucleotides: 9. The CDR3 consists of 15 residues. The CDR3 protein is CASSPTATGVYEQYF. Written as DNA, the CDR3 is TGTGCCAGCAGCCCTACGGCGACAGGGGTCTACGAGCAGTACTTC.

This clone came up a few times. The chain recombines TRBV27 with TRBJ1-6, with D perhaps matching TRBD1 (6 bases). V lost 5 bases and J lost 0, with 14 bases in between. Germline V gene data show CDR1 as MNHEY and CDR2 as SMNVEV (reference sequence). This CDR3 is 17 amino acids long. The CDR3 DNA reads TGTGCCAGCAGTCGCACCGTGGACAGCTCCTATAATTCACCCCTCCACTTT. Encoded protein: CASSRTVDSSYNSPLHF.